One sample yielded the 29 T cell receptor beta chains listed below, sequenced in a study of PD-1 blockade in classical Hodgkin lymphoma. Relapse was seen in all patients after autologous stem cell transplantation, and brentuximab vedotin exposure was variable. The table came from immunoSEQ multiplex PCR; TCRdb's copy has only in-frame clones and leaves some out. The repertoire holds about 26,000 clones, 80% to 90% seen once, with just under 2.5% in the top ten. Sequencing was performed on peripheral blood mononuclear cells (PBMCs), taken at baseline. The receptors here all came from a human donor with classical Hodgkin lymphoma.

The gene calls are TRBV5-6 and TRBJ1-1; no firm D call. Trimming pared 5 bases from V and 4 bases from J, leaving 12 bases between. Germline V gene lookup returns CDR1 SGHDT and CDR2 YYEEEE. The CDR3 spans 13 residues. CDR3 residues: CASSPAAGTEAFF. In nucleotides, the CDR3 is TGTGCCAGCAGTCCGGCCGCGGGCACTGAAGCTTTCTTT.

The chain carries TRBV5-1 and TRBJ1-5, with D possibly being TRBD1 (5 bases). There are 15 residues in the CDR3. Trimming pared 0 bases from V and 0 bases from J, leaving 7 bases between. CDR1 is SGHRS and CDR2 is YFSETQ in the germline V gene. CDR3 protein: CASSLGGISNQPQHF. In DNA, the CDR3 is TGCGCCAGCAGCTTGGGGGGCATTAGCAATCAGCCCCAGCATTTT.

CDR3 protein: CASSFEGQGFNEQFF. The CDR3 bases are TGCGCCAGCAGCTTTGAGGGACAGGGCTTCAATGAGCAGTTCTTC. V usage is TRBV5-1 and J usage is TRBJ2-1; 9 positions agree with TRBD1. CDR3 size: 15 residues. Unmatched junction bases numbered 6, after V lost 2 bases and J lost 6 bases. Germline loops: CDR1 SGHRS, CDR2 YFSETQ.

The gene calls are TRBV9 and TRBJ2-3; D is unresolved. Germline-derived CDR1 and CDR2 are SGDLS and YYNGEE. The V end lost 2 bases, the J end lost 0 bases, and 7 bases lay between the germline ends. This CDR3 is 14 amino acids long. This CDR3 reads CASSVVDSTDTQYF. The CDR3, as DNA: TGTGCCAGCAGCGTCGTGGATAGCACAGATACGCAGTATTTT. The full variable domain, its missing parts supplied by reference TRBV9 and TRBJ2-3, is DSGVTQTPKHLITATGQRVTLRCSPRSGDLSVYWYQQSLDQGLQFLIQYYNGEERAKGNILERFSAQQFPDLHSELNLSSLELGDSALYFCASSVVDSTDTQYFGPGTRLTVL.

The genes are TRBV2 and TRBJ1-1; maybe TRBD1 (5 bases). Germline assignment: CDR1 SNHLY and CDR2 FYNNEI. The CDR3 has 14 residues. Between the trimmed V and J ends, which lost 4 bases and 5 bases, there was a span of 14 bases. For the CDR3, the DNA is TGTGCCAGCAGTGGTTCGGGGGTCGGGACTGAAGCTTTCTTT. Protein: CASSGSGVGTEAFF.

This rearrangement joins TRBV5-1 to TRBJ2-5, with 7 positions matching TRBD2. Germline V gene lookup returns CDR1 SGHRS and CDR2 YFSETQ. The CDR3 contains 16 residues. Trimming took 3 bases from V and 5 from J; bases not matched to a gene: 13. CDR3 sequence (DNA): TGCGCCAGCAGCTCCCGTCCGCGGGAGCGTGGGGAGACCCAGTACTTC. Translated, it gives CASSSRPRERGETQYF.

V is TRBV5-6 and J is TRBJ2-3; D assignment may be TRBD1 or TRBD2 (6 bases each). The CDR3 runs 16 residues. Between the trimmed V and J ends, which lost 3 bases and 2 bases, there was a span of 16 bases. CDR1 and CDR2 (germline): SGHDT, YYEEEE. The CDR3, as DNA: TGTGCCAGCAGCTCGGACTCCCGGGGGCCCACAGATACGCAGTATTTT. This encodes CASSSDSRGPTDTQYF.

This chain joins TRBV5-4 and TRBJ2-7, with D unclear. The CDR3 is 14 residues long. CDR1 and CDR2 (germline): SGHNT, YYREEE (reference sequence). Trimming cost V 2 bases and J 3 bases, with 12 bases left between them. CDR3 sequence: CASSFPDGNYEQYF. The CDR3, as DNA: TGTGCCAGCAGCTTCCCAGACGGAAACTACGAGCAGTACTTC.

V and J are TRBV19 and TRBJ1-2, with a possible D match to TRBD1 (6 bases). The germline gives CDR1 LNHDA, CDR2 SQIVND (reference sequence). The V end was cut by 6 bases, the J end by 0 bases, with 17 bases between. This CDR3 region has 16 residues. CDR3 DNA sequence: TGTGCCAGTAGGCCCCAGGGGACCTTCTCTAACTATGGCTACACCTTC. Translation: CASRPQGTFSNYGYTF.

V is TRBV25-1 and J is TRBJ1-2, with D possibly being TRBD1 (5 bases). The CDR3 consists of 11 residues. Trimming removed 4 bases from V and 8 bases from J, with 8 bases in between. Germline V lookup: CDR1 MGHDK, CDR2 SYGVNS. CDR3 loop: CASSAGGGYTF. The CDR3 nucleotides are TGTGCCAGCAGTGCCGGGGGGGGCTACACCTTC.

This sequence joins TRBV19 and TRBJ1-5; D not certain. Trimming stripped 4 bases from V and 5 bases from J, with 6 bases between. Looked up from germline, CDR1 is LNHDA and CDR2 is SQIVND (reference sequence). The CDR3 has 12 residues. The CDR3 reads CASSNPYQPQHF. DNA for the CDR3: TGTGCCAGTAGTAACCCTTATCAGCCCCAGCATTTT.

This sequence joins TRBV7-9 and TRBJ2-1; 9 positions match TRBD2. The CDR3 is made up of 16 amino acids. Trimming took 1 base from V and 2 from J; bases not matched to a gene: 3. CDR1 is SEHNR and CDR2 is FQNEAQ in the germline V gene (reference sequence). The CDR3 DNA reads TGTGCCAGCAGCTTAGTGCGGGGGGGCCCCTACAATGAGCAGTTCTTC. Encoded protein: CASSLVRGGPYNEQFF.

The CDR3 DNA is TGCGCCAGCAAAAAGGACGGTGGAGATACGCAGTATTTT. This gives the protein CASKKDGGDTQYF. The chain carries TRBV10-1 and TRBJ2-3; unclear D gene. This CDR3 has 13 amino acids. CDR1 WNHNN and CDR2 SYGVQD come from the germline V gene (reference sequence). V was pared by 7 bases and J by 5 bases, with 13 bases between.

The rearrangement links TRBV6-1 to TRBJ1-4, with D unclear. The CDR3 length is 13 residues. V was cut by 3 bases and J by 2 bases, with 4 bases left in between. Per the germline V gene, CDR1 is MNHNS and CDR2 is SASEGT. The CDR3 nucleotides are TGTGCCAGCAGTGACAGTACTAATGAAAAACTGTTTTTT. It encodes CASSDSTNEKLFF.

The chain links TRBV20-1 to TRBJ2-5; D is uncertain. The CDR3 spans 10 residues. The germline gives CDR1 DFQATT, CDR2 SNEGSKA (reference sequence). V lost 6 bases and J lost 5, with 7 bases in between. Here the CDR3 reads CSARKETQYF. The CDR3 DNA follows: TGCAGTGCCCGGAAGGAGACCCAGTACTTC.

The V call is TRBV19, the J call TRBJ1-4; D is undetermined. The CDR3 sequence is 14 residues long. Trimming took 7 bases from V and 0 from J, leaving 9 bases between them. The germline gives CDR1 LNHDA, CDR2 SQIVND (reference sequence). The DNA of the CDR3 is TGTGCCAGTAAGTGGGCCTCAACTAATGAAAAACTGTTTTTT. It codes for CASKWASTNEKLFF. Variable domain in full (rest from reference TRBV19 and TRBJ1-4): DGGITQSPKYLFRKEGQNVTLSCEQNLNHDAMYWYRQDPGQGLRLIYYSQIVNDFQKGDIAEGYSVSREKKESFPLTVTSAQKNPTAFYLCASKWASTNEKLFFGSGTQLSVL.

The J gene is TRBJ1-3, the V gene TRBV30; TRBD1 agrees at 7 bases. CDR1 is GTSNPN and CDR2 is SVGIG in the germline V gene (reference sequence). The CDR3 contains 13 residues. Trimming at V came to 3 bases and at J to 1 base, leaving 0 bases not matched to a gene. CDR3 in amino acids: CAWRDRSGNTIYF. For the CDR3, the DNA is TGTGCCTGGAGGGACAGGTCTGGAAACACCATATATTTT.

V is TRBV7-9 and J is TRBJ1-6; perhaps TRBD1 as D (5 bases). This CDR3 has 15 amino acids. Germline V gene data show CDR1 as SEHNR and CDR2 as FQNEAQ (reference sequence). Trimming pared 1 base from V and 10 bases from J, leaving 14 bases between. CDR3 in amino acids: CASSLDGRDGSPLHF. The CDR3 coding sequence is TGTGCCAGCAGCTTAGACGGAAGGGACGGGTCACCCCTCCACTTT.

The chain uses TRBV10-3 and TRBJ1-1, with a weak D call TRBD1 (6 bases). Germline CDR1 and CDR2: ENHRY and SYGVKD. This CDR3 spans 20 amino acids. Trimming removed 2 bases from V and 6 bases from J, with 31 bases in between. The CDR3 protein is CAISEPSRGTSKLNNAEAFF. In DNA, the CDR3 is TGTGCCATCAGTGAGCCATCGAGGGGGACAAGTAAATTAAATAACGCTGAAGCTTTCTTT.

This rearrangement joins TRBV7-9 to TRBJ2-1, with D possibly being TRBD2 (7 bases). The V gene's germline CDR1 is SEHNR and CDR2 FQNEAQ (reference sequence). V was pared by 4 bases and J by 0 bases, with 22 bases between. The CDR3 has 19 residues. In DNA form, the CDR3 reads TGTGCCAGCAGCTCCCGAGGGGGGGGTGGACAAGCCTCCTACAATGAGCAGTTCTTC. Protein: CASSSRGGGGQASYNEQFF.

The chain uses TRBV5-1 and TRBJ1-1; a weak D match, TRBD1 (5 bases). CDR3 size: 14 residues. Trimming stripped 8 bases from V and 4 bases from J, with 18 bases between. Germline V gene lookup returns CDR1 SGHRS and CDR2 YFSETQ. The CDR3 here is CASGQDFGGTEAFF. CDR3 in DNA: TGCGCCAGTGGGCAGGATTTCGGGGGCACTGAAGCTTTCTTT.

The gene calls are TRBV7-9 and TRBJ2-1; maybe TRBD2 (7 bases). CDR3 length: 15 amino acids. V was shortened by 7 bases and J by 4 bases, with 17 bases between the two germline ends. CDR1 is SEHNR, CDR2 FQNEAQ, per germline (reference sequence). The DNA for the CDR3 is TGTGCCAGCACCGGGTCCGGGGGGCCTTACAATGAGCAGTTCTTC. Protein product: CASTGSGGPYNEQFF.

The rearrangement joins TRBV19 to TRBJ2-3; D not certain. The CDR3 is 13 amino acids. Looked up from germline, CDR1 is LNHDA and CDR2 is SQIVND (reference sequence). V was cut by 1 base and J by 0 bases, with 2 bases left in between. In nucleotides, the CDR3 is TGTGCCAGTAGTATAGCCAGCACAGATACGCAGTATTTT. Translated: CASSIASTDTQYF.

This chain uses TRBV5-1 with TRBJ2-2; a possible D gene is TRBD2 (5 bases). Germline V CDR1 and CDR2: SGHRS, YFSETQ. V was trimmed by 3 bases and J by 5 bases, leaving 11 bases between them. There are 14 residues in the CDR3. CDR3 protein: CASSSSGSTGELFF. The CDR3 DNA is TGCGCCAGCAGCTCTTCGGGGTCTACCGGGGAGCTGTTTTTT.

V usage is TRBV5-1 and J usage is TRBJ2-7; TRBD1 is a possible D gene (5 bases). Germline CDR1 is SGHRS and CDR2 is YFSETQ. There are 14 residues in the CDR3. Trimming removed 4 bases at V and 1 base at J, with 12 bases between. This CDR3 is CASSVQSGSYEQYF. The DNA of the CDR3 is TGCGCCAGCAGCGTACAATCAGGGTCCTACGAGCAGTACTTC. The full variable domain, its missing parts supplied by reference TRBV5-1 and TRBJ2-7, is KAGVTQTPRYLIKTRGQQVTLSCSPISGHRSVSWYQQTPGQGLQFLFEYFSETQRNKGNFPGRFSGRQFSNSRSEMNVSTLELGDSALYLCASSVQSGSYEQYFGPGTRLTVT.

The CDR3 region has the DNA TGTGCCAGTACCTCAGGACGGCAGCACGAACTGTTTTTT. Protein: CASTSGRQHELFF. This chain joins TRBV19 and TRBJ1-4; D gene unclear. Between the trimmed V and J ends, which lost 7 bases and 12 bases, there was a span of 18 bases. The CDR3 loop spans 13 amino acids. Looked up from germline, CDR1 is LNHDA and CDR2 is SQIVND (reference sequence).

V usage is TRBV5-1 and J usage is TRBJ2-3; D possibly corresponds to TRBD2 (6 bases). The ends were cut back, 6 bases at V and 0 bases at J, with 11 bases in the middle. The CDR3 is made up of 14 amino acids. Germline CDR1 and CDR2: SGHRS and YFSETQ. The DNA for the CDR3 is TGCGCCAGCAACGCGGGGATAAGCACAGATACGCAGTATTTT. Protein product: CASNAGISTDTQYF.

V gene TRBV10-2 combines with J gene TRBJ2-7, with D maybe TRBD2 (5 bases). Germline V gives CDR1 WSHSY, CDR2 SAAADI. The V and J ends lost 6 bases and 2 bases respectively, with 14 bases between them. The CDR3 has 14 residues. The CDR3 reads CASSPGLSPYEQYF. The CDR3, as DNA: TGCGCCAGCAGCCCTGGACTCAGTCCCTACGAGCAGTACTTC.

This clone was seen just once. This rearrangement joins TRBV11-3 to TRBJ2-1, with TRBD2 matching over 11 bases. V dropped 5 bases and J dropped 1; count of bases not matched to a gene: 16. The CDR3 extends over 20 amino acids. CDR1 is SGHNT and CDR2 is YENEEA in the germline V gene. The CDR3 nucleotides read TGTGCCAGCAGCCCAGAGCCTAGCGGGGGGTCCTCCGCGTCCTACAATGAGCAGTTCTTC. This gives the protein CASSPEPSGGSSASYNEQFF.